The present TCR beta chain was sequenced within a study of response to subunit inactivated influenza vaccine. The CDR3 is made up of 17 amino acids. CDR1 and CDR2 (germline): SEHNR, FQNEAQ (reference sequence). V dropped 5 bases and J dropped 2 bases, with 18 bases sitting between them. TCRdb re-analysed the RT-PCR reads in MiXCR, keeping a single row per CDR3 protein. The table records 700,000 to 900,000 distinct CDR3 sequences, roughly 20% of them present only once. Whole-study results and caveats: The authors offered the suggestion that each seasonal influenza vaccination recruits few new T cells.

The sample holds a few counts of this clonotype. The antigen is not known. The sequence came from a man in his fifties or sixties who received an inactivated influenza vaccine. The source was PBMCs from blood, collected more than 4 days after vaccination. V and J are TRBV7-9 and TRBJ2-2; possible D gene TRBD2, 6 bases. The CDR3 coding sequence is TGTGCCAGCAGCAGTAGCGGTGGCGTGGGAAACACCGGGGAGCTGTTTTTT. Translation gives CASSSSGGVGNTGELFF. Full variable domain (remainder filled in from reference TRBV7-9 and TRBJ2-2): DTGVSQNPRHKITKRGQNVTFRCDPISEHNRLYWYRQTLGQGPEFLTYFQNEAQLEKSRLLSDRFSAERPKGSFSTLEIQRTEQGDSAMYLCASSSSGGVGNTGELFFGEGSRLTVL.